This T cell receptor beta chain comes out of a study of CXCR3-negative and CXCR3-positive naive CD8 T cells. Germline CDR1 SQVTM, CDR2 ANQGSEA. The CDR3 is made up of 12 amino acids. cDNA libraries for TRB were generated by 5' RACE incorporating UMI labels. TCRdb reprocessed the 5' RACE reads and reports one entry per CDR3 protein, with no DNA. With about 81,000 distinct CDR3 sequences in the sample, the ten largest clones hold 1.5% to 2%. The receptor comes from a human donor in good health. Some clones in this sample may be carry-over from other donors' samples. The chain recombines TRBV29-1 with TRBJ1-3. The source material was naive CXCR3- CD8+ T cells from blood. Subset of the sample: CD45RO-CCR7+CD27+CD95- naive CD8+ T cells lacking CXCR3 (TNR3-). CDR3 residues: CSVVASGNTIYF.